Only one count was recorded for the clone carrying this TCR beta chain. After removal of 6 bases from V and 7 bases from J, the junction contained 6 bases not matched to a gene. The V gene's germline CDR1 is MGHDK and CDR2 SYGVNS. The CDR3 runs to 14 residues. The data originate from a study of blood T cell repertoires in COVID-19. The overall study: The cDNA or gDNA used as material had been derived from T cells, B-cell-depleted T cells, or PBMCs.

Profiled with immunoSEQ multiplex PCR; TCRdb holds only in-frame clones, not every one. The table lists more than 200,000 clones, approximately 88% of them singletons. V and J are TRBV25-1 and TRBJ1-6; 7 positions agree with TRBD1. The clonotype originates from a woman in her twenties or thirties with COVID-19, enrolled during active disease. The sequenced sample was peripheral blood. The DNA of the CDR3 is TGTGCCAGCAGCGCCCGACAGGGAAATTCACCCCTCCACTTT. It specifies CASSARQGNSPLHF.